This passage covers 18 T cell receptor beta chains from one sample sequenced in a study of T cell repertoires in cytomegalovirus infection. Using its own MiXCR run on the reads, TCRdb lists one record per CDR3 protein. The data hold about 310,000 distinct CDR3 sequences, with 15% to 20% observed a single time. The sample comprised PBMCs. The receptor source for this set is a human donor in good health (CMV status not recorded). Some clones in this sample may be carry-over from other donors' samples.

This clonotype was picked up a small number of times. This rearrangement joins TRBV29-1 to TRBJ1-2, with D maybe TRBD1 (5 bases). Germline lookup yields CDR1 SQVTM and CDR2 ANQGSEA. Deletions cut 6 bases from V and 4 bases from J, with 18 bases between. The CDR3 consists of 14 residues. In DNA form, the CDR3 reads TGCAGCGTCCGGGACCACTCTAAATTCTATGGCTACACCTTC. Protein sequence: CSVRDHSKFYGYTF. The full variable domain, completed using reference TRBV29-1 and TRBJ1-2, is SAVISQKPSRDICQRGTSLTIQCQVDSQVTMMFWYRQQPGQSLTLIATANQGSEATYESGFVIDKFPISRPNLTFSTLTVSNMSPEDSSIYLCSVRDHSKFYGYTFGSGTRLTVV.

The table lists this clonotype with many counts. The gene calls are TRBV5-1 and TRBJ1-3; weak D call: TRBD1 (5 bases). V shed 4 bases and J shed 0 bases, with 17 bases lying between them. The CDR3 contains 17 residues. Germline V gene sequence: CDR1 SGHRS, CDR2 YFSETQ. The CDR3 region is CASSPTGTRGSGNTIYF. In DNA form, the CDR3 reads TGCGCCAGCAGCCCAACCGGGACGAGGGGCTCTGGAAACACCATATATTTT.

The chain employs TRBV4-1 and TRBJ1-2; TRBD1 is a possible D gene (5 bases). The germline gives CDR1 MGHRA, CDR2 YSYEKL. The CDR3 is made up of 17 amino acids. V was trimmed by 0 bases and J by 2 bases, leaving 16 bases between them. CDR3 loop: CASSQDWGTGRNYGYTF. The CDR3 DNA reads TGCGCCAGCAGCCAAGATTGGGGCACAGGCAGGAACTATGGCTACACCTTC.

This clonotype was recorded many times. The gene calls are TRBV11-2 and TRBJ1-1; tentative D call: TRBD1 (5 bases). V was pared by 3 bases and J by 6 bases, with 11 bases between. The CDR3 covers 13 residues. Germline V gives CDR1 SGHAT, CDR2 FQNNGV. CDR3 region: CASSLGGSSEAFF. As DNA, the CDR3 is TGTGCCAGCAGCTTGGGGGGTTCCTCTGAAGCTTTCTTT.

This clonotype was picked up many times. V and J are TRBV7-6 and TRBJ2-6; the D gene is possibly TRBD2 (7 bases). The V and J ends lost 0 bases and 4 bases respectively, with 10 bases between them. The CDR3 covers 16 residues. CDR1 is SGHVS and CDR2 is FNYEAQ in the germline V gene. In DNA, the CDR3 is TGTGCCAGCAGCTTAGCGGGGGGGCCGGGGGCCAACGTCCTGACTTTC. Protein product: CASSLAGGPGANVLTF.

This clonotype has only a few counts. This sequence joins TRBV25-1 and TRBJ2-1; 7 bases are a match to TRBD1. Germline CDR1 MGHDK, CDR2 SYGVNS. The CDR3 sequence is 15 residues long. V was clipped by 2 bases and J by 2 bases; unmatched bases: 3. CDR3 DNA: TGTGCCAGCAGTGAACCGGGACAGCCCTACAATGAGCAGTTCTTC. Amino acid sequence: CASSEPGQPYNEQFF.

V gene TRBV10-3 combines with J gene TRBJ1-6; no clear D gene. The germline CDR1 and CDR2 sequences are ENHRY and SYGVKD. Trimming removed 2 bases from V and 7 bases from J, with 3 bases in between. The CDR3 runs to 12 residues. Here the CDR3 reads CAISEDNSPLHF. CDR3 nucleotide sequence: TGTGCCATCAGTGAGGACAATTCACCCCTCCACTTT.

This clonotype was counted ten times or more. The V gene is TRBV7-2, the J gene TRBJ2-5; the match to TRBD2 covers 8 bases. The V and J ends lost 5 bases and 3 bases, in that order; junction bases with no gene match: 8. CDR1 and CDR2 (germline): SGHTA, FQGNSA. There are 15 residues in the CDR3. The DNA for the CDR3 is TGTGCCAGCAGCCGGGACTTACTAGCGGAAGAGACCCAGTACTTC. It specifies CASSRDLLAEETQYF.

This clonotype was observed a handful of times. For the CDR3, the DNA is TGTGCCAGCAACCCCCGGGCCAGACACACAGATACGCAGTATTTT. Translated, it gives CASNPRARHTDTQYF. V gene TRBV6-1 combines with J gene TRBJ2-3, with D unclear. Trimming took off 7 bases at V and 2 bases at J, with 16 bases between the two ends. This CDR3 is built from 15 residues. Germline V gene data show CDR1 as MNHNS and CDR2 as SASEGT.

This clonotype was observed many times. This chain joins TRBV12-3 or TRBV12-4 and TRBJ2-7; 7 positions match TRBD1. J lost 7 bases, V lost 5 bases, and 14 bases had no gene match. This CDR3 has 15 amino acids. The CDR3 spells CASSTTTGRGREQYF. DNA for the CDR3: TGTGCCAGCAGTACCACGACAGGGAGAGGGCGAGAGCAGTACTTC.

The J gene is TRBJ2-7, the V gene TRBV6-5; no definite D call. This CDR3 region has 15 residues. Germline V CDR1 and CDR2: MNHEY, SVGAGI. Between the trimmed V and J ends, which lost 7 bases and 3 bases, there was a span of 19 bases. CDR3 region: CASKQATGSRYEQYF. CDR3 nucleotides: TGTGCCAGCAAGCAGGCCACGGGCTCCCGCTACGAGCAGTACTTC.

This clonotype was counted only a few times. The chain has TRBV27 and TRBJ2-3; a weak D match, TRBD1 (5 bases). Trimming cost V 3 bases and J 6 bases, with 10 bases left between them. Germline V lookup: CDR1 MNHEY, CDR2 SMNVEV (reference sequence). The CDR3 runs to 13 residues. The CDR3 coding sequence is TGTGCCAGCAGTTTCTACAGGTTTGATACGCAGTATTTT. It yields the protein CASSFYRFDTQYF.

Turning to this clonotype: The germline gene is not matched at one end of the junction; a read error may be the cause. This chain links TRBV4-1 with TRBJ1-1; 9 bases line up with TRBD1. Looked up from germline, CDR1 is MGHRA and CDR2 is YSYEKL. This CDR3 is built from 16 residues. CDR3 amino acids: CASSPRGGTGQAEAFF. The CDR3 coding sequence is TGTGCCAGCAGCCCCCGTGGCGGGACAGGGCAAGCTGAAGCTTTCTTT.

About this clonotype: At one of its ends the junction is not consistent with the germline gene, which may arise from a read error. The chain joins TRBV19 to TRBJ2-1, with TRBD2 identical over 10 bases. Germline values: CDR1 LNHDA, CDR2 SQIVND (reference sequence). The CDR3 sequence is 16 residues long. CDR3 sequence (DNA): TGTACCAGTATCACCACTACTAGCGGGGAGAACAATGAGCAGTTCTTC. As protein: CTSITTTSGENNEQFF.

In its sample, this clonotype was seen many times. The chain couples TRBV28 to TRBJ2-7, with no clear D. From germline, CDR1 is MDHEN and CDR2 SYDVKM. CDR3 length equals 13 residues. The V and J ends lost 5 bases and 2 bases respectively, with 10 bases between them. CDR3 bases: TGTGCCAGCAGTGTCCCGCCTACCTACGAGCAGTACTTC. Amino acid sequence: CASSVPPTYEQYF.

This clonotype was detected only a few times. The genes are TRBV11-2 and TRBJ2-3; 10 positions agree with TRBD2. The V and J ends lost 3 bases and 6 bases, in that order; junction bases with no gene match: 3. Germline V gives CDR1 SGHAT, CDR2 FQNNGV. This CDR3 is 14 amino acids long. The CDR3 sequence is CASSFSGGRDTQYF. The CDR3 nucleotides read TGTGCCAGCAGCTTTAGCGGGGGGAGGGATACGCAGTATTTT.

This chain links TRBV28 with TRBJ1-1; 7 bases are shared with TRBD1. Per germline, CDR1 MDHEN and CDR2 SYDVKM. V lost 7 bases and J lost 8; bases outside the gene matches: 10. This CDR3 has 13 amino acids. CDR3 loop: CASIRQGLREAFF. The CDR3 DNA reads TGTGCCAGCATAAGACAGGGCCTCCGAGAAGCTTTCTTT.

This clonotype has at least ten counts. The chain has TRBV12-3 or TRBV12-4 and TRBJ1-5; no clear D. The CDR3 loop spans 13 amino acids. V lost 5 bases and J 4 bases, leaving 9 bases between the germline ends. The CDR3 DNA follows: TGTGCCAGCAGTCCCACAAGAAATCAGCCCCAGCATTTT. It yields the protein CASSPTRNQPQHF.